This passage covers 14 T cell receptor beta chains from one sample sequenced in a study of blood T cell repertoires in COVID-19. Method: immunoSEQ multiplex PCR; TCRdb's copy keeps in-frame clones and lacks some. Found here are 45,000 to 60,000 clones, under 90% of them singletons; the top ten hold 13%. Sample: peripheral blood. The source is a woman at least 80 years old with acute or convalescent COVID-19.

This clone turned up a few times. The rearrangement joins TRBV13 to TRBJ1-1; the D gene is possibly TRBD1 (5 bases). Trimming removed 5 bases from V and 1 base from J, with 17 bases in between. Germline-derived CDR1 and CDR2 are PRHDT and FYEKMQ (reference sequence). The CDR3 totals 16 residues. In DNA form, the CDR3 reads TGTGCCAGCAGCCGACACGGGGGGGATGAGAACACTGAAGCTTTCTTT. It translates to CASSRHGGDENTEAFF.

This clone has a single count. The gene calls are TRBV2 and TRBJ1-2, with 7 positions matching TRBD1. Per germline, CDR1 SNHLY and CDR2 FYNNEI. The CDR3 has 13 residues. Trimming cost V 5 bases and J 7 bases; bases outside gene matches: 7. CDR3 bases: TGTGCCAGCAGTTGGGACAGCGGTGGTGGCTACACCTTC. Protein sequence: CASSWDSGGGYTF. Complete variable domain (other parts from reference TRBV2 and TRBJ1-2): EPEVTQTPSHQVTQMGQEVILRCVPISNHLYFYWYRQILGQKVEFLVSFYNNEISEKSEIFDDQFSVERPDGSNFTLKIRSTKLEDSAMYFCASSWDSGGGYTFGSGTRLTVV.

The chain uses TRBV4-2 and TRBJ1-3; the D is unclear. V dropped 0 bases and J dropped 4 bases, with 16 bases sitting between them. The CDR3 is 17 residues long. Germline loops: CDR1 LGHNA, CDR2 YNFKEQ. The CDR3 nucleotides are TGTGCCAGCAGCCAAGATGTCACGGGGTCTGGAGGAAACACCATATATTTT. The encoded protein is CASSQDVTGSGGNTIYF.

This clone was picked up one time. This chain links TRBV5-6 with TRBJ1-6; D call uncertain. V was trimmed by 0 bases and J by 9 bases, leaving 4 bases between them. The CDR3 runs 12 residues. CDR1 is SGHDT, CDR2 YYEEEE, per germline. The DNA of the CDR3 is TGTGCCAGCAGCTTGGCCATTTCACCCCTCCACTTT. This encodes CASSLAISPLHF.

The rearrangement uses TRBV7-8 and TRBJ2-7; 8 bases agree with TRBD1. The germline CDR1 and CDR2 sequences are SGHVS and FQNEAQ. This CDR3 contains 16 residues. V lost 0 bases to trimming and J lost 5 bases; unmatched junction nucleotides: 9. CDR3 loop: CASSLARTGRFHEQYF. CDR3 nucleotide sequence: TGTGCCAGCAGCTTAGCTCGGACAGGGAGGTTCCACGAGCAGTACTTC. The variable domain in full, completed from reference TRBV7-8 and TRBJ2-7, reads GAGVSQSPRYKVAKRGQDVALRCDPISGHVSLFWYQQALGQGPEFLTYFQNEAQLDKSGLPSDRFFAERPEGSVSTLKIQRTQQEDSAVYLCASSLARTGRFHEQYFGPGTRLTVT.

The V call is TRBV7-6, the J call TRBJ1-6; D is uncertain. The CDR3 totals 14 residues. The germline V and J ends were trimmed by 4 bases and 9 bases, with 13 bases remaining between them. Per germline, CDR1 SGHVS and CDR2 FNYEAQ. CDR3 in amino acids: CASSSSNNFSPLHF. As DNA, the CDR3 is TGTGCCAGCAGCTCGAGTAATAATTTTTCACCCCTCCACTTT.

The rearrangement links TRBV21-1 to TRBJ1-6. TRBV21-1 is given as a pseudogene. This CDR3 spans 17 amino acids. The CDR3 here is CASSRTRGSSYNSPLHF. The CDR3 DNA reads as TGTGCCAGCAGCCGGACCCGGGGGAGCTCCTATAATTCACCCCTCCACTTT.

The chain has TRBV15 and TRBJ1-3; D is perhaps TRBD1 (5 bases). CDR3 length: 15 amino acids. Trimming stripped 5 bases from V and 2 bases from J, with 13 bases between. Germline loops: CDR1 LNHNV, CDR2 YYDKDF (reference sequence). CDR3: CATSRGEKAGNTIYF. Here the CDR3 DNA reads TGTGCCACCAGCCGGGGGGAAAAGGCTGGAAACACCATATATTTT.

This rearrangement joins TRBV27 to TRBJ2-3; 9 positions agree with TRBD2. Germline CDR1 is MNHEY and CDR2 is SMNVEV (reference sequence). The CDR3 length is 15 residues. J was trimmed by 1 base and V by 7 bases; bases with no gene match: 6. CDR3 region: CASTRGGPGTDTQYF. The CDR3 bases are TGTGCCAGCACGCGGGGGGGGCCAGGCACAGATACGCAGTATTTT.

The CDR3 loop reads CASRMEGSGSNSPLHF. In DNA form, the CDR3 reads TGTGCCAGCCGTATGGAGGGGTCAGGCTCAAATTCACCCCTCCACTTT. The rearrangement links TRBV27 to TRBJ1-6, with D maybe TRBD1 (5 bases). From germline, CDR1 is MNHEY and CDR2 SMNVEV (reference sequence). The CDR3 runs 16 residues. V was cut by 8 bases and J by 7 bases, with 21 bases left in between.

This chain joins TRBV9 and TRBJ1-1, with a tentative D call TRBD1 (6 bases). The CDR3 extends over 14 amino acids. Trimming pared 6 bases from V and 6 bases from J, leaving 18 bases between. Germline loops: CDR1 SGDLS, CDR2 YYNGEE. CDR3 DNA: TGTGCCAGCACCCCAGGGGTTACGGCCCCTGAAGCTTTCTTT. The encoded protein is CASTPGVTAPEAFF.

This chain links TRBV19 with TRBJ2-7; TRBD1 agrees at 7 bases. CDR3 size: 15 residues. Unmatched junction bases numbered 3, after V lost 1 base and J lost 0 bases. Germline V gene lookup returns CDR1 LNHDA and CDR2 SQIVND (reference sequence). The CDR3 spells CASSIGQGVSYEQYF. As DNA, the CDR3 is TGTGCCAGTAGTATAGGGCAGGGGGTCTCCTACGAGCAGTACTTC. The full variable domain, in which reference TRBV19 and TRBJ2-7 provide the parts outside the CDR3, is DGGITQSPKYLFRKEGQNVTLSCEQNLNHDAMYWYRQDPGQGLRLIYYSQIVNDFQKGDIAEGYSVSREKKESFPLTVTSAQKNPTAFYLCASSIGQGVSYEQYFGPGTRLTVT.

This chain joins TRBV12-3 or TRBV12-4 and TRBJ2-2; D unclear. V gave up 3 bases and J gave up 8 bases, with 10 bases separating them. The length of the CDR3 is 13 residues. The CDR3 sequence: CASSFFVSGELFF. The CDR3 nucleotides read TGTGCCAGCAGTTTCTTTGTCTCTGGGGAGCTGTTTTTT.

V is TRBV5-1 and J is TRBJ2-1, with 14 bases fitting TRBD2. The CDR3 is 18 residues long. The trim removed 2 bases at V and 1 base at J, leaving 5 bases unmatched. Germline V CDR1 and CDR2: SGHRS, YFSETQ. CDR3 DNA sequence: TGCGCCAGCAGCTTCCGCGGGACTAGCGGGGGATCCTACAATGAGCAGTTCTTC. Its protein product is CASSFRGTSGGSYNEQFF.